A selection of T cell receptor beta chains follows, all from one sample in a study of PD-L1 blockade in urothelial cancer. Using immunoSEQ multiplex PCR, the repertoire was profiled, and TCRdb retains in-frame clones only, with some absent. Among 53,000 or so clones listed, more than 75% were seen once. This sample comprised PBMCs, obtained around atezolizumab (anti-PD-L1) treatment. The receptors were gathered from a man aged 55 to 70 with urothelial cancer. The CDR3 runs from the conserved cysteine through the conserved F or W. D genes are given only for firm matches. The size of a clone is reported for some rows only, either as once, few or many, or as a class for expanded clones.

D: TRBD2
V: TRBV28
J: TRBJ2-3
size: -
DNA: TGTGCCAGCAGTTTATCCCCGGGACTAGCGGGATACGTCACAGATACGCAGTATTTT
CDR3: CASSLSPGLAGYVTDTQYF

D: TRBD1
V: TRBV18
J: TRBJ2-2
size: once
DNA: TGTGCCAGCTCAACTTCCGGGACAGGTATCACCGGGGAGCTGTTTTTT
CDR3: CASSTSGTGITGELFF

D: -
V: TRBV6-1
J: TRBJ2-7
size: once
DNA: TGTGCCAGCAGGGGGGAGGTCCGACAGACCTACGAGCAGTACTTC
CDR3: CASRGEVRQTYEQYF

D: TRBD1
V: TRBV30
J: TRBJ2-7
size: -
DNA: TGTGCCTGGACTCTCGGGACAGACCGGTACTTC
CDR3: CAWTLGTDRYF

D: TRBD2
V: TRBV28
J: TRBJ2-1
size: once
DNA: TGTGCCAGCAGTTGGGGCCTAGCGGTCAATGAGCAGTTCTTC
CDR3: CASSWGLAVNEQFF

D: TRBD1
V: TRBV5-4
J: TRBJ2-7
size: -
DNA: TGTGCCAGCAGCCAGAAACAGGGGGCCTACGAGCAGTACTTC
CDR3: CASSQKQGAYEQYF

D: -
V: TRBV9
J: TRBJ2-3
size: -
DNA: TGTGCCGGAAGTCGCGGGGCGACAGATACGCAGTATTTT
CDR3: CAGSRGATDTQYF

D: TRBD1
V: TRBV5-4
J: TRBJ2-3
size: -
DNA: TGTGCCAGCAGCCTCGAGAAGACAGGGAAACTTAGCACAGATACGCAGTATTTT
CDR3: CASSLEKTGKLSTDTQYF

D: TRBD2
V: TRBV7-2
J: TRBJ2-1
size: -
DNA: TGTGCCAGCAGCCGCCGGACTAGCGGGGCTAACAATGAGCAGTTCTTC
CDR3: CASSRRTSGANNEQFF

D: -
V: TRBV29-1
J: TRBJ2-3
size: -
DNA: TGCAGCGTTGAGTACAGGCGCACAGATACGCAGTATTTT
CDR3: CSVEYRRTDTQYF

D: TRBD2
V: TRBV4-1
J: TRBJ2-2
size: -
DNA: TGCGCCAGCAGCCAAGTTACCCTAGCGGTGTTCACCGGGGAGCTGTTTTTT
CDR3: CASSQVTLAVFTGELFF

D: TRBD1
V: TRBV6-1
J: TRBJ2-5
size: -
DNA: TGTGCCAGCAGTCGACAGGGGGCCTTAGAGACCCAGTACTTC
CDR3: CASSRQGALETQYF

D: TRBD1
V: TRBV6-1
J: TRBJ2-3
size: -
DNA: TGTGCCAGCAGTGGAGAAACGGACAGGGTTTTAACAGATACGCAGTATTTT
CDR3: CASSGETDRVLTDTQYF

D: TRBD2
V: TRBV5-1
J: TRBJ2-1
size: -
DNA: TGCGCCAGCAGCTTGGGCAGCGGGGGGGCCAGCAATGAGCAGTTCTTC
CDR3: CASSLGSGGASNEQFF

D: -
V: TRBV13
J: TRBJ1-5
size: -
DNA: TGTGCCAGCAGCTTACACCACCGGGGGATTAGCAATCAGCCCCAGCATTTT
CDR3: CASSLHHRGISNQPQHF

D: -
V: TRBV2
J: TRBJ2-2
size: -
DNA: TGTGCCAGCAGGAGGGACTTCCTGGAAGGCGGGGAGCTGTTTTTT
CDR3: CASRRDFLEGGELFF

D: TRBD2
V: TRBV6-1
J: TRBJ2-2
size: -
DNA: TGTGCCAGCAGTGAACGGCCAGCGGGGGTACTCCCTCACACCGGGGAGCTGTTTTTT
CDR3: CASSERPAGVLPHTGELFF

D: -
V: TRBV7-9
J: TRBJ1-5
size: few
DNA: TGTGCCAGCAGCCCGTCGACGGGGGGCATGAGACATTTT
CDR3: CASSPSTGGMRHF

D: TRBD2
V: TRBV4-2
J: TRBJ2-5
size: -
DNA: TGTGCCAGCAGCCAAGATGATGGGGGAGCGGGGGGGCACCAAGAGACCCAGTACTTC
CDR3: CASSQDDGGAGGHQETQYF

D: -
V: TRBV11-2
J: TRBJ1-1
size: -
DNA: TGTGCCAGCAGCTTAGGGTCCCCGGGTGTTAACACTGAAGCTTTCTTT
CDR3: CASSLGSPGVNTEAFF

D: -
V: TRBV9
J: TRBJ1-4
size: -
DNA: TGTGCCAGCAGCGTCGATCCACGGGGTGAAAAACTGTTTTTT
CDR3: CASSVDPRGEKLFF

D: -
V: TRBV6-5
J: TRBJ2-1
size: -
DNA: TGTGCCAGCACCAAAACCTTGAACAGGGCGTCTGAGCAGTTCTTC
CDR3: CASTKTLNRASEQFF

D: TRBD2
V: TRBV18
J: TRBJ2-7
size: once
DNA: TGTGCCAGCTCATCCGGACTAGGGGAGCAGTACTTC
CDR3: CASSSGLGEQYF

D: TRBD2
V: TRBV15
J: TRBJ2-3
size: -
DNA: TGTGTCACCAGCAGAGAGGCGGGAGCAACAGATACGCAGTATTTT
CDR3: CVTSREAGATDTQYF

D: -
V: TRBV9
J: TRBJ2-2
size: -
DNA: TGTGCCAGCAGCGTAGACGTCGGGATGACCGGGGAGCTGTTTTTT
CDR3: CASSVDVGMTGELFF

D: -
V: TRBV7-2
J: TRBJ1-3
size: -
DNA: TGTGCCAGCAGCTTAGAGGTGACTTTTGGAAACACCATATATTTT
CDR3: CASSLEVTFGNTIYF

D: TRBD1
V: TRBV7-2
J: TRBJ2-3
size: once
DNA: TGTGCCAGCAGCTTAAGACAGGGGGCTACAGATACGCAGTATTTT
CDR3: CASSLRQGATDTQYF

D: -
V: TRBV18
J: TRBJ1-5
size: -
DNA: TGTGCCAGCTCACCATTCAGGGACAATCAGCCCCAGCATTTT
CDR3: CASSPFRDNQPQHF

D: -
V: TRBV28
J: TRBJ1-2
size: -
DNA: TGTGCCAGCAGTTCCCAGGGTGTTGCTGATGGCTACACCTTC
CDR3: CASSSQGVADGYTF

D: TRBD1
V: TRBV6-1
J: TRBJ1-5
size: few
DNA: TGTGCCAGCAAACAGGGGGAACAGCCCCAGCATTTT
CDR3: CASKQGEQPQHF

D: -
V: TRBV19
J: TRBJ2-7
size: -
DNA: TGTGCCAGTAGTGGCGACAGCTCCTACGAGCAGTACTTC
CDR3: CASSGDSSYEQYF

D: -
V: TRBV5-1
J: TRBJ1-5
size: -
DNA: TGCGCCAGCAGCTTGTCAGGTATAGGAAGCAATCAGCCCCAGCATTTT
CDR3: CASSLSGIGSNQPQHF

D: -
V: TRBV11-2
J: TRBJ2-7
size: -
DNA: TGTGCCAGCAGCACCCGGGTCTCCGGTGGGGAGCAGTACTTC
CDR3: CASSTRVSGGEQYF

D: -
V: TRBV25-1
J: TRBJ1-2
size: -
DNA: TGTGCCAGCAGTGTCGGGACACCGGGTGGCTACACCTTC
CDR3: CASSVGTPGGYTF

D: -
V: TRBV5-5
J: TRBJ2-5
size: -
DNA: TGTGCCAGCAGCTTGGGGCAGGGTATGCAGGAGACCCAGTACTTC
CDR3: CASSLGQGMQETQYF

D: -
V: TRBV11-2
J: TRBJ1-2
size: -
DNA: TGTGCCAGCAGCTTAGACAGGGGCTACACCTTC
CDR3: CASSLDRGYTF

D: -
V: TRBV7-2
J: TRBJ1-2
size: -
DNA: TGTGCCAGCAGCCCTCACAGTGAGCCCAGCTATGGCTACACCTTC
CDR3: CASSPHSEPSYGYTF

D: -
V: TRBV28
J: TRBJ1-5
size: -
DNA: TGTGCCAGCTCCTTGGGGGGGAGCAGCAATCAGCCCCAGCATTTT
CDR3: CASSLGGSSNQPQHF

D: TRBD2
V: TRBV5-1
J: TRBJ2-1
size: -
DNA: TGCGCCAGCAGCTTGGACCTAACCCGACTAGCGGGGAGATCTGAGCAGTTCTTC
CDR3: CASSLDLTRLAGRSEQFF

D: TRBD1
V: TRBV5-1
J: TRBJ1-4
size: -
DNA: TGCGCCAGCAGCTTGGAGGGACAGGGGGCTAATGAAAAACTGTTTTTT
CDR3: CASSLEGQGANEKLFF

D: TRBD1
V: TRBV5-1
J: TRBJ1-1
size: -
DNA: TGCGCCAGCAGCACACAGGGGGCTGCCACTGAAGCTTTCTTT
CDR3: CASSTQGAATEAFF

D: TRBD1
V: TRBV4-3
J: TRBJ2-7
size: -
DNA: TGCGCCAGCAGCCGATCTCGGGACAGGGGGACCTACGAGCAGTACTTC
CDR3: CASSRSRDRGTYEQYF